The 7 T cell receptor beta chains below were found in one sample sequenced in a study of blood T cell repertoires in COVID-19. TCRdb's copy holds only in-frame clones and misses some; the assay was immunoSEQ multiplex PCR. The data hold tens of thousands of clones, with 80% to 90% observed a single time. Material for sequencing was peripheral blood. Every receptor here comes from a man aged 50-59 years with active COVID-19.

The chain has TRBV7-9 and TRBJ2-3; 9 bases map to TRBD1. The ends lost 4 bases at V and 2 bases at J; junction bases unmatched: 10. Germline V gives CDR1 SEHNR, CDR2 FQNEAQ (reference sequence). CDR3 length: 17 amino acids. As DNA, the CDR3 is TGTGCCAGCAGCTCTCTTTCCGGGACAGGGAACACAGATACGCAGTATTTT. Protein: CASSSLSGTGNTDTQYF.

This clone has only one observation. The chain uses TRBV28 and TRBJ2-5; 8 bases fit TRBD1. Germline V gene data show CDR1 as MDHEN and CDR2 as SYDVKM. CDR3 length equals 14 residues. With 3 bases clipped from V and 5 bases from J, the junction kept 5 bases outside the gene matches. Here the CDR3 DNA reads TGTGCCAGCAGTTTGCAGGGGGCCTGGGAGACCCAGTACTTC. It is translated as CASSLQGAWETQYF.

The gene calls are TRBV7-2 and TRBJ1-2; 9 bases match TRBD1. The germline V gene encodes CDR1 SGHTA and CDR2 FQGNSA. J was trimmed by 5 bases and V by 5 bases; bases with no gene match: 6. This CDR3 is built from 14 residues. The CDR3 coding sequence is TGTGCCAGCAGCCAATACAGGGGGCCTTATGGCTACACCTTC. Protein sequence: CASSQYRGPYGYTF.

V usage is TRBV7-2 and J usage is TRBJ2-3; 15 nucleotides align to TRBD2. This CDR3 is built from 18 residues. Germline-derived CDR1 and CDR2 are SGHTA and FQGNSA. Trimming took 5 bases from V and 2 from J; bases not matched to a gene: 8. DNA for the CDR3: TGTGCCAGCAGCCTGGGACTAGCGGGGGGCCTCTACACAGATACGCAGTATTTT. Protein: CASSLGLAGGLYTDTQYF.

CDR3 bases: TGTGCCAGCAGCCCTCGGGAGGGGGCTAGGGATGAGCAGTTCTTC. As protein: CASSPREGARDEQFF. The gene calls are TRBV9 and TRBJ2-1; maybe TRBD2 (8 bases). CDR3 length equals 15 residues. V lost 4 bases and J lost 8, with 19 bases in between. Per the germline V gene, CDR1 is SGDLS and CDR2 is YYNGEE.

The genes are TRBV18 and TRBJ2-2; 8 nucleotides line up with TRBD2. With V trimmed by 3 bases and J by 1 base, 13 bases remained unmatched. In germline, CDR1 is KGHSH, CDR2 LQKENI. The CDR3 runs to 19 residues. In DNA, the CDR3 is TGTGCCAGCTCACCTCAACTGAAGATAGCGGGGATGAACACCGGGGAGCTGTTTTTT. Translated: CASSPQLKIAGMNTGELFF.

J is TRBJ2-1 and V is TRBV9; TRBD2 agrees at 8 bases. This CDR3 comprises 17 residues. Germline CDR1 reads SGDLS; CDR2 reads YYNGEE. The junction had 13 bases not matched to a gene; V was cut back by 3 bases and J by 5 bases. CDR3 sequence: CASSAPRGGRTNNEQFF. The CDR3 DNA reads TGTGCCAGCAGCGCCCCTCGGGGGGGACGGACCAACAATGAGCAGTTCTTC.